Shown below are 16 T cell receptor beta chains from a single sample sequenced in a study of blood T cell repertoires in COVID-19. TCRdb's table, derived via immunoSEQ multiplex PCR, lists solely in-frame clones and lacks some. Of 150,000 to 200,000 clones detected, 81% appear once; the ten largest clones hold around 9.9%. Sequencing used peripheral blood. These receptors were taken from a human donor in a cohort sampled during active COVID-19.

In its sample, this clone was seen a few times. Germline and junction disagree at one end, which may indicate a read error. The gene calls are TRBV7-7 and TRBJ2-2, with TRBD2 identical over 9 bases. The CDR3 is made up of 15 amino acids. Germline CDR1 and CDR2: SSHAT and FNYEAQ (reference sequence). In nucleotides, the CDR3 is TGTGCTAGCAGCCCACCGGGACTAGCCTCCGGGGAGCTGTTTTTT. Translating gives CASSPPGLASGELFF.

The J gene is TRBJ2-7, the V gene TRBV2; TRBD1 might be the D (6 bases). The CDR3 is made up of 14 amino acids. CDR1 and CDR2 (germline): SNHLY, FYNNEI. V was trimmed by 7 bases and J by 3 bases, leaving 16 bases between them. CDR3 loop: CASTPGGNFYEQYF. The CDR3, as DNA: TGTGCCAGCACTCCTGGGGGCAACTTCTACGAGCAGTACTTC.

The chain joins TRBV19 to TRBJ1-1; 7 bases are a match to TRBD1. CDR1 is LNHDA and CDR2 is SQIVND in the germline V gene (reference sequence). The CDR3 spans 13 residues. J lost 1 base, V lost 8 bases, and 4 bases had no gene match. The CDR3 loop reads CASGQVANTEAFF. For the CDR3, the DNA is TGTGCCAGTGGACAGGTTGCGAACACTGAAGCTTTCTTT.

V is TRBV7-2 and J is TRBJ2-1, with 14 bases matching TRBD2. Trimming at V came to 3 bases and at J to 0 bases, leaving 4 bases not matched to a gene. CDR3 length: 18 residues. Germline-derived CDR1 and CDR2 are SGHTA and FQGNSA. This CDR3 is CASSLGLAGARSYNEQFF. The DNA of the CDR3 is TGTGCCAGCAGCTTGGGACTAGCGGGAGCCCGCTCCTACAATGAGCAGTTCTTC. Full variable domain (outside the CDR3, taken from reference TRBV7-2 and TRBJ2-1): GAGVSQSPSNKVTEKGKDVELRCDPISGHTALYWYRQSLGQGLEFLIYFQGNSAPDKSGLPSDRFSAERTGGSVSTLTIQRTQQEDSAVYLCASSLGLAGARSYNEQFFGPGTRLTVL.

This chain's CDR3 is CASSQGVRQGALGYTF. The CDR3, as DNA: TGCGCCAGCAGCCAAGGGGTTAGACAGGGGGCGCTTGGCTACACCTTC. The chain couples TRBV4-3 to TRBJ1-2; TRBD1 matches 10 bases. This CDR3 is 16 amino acids long. Germline lookup yields CDR1 LGHNA and CDR2 YSLEER. V was clipped by 1 base and J by 7 bases; unmatched bases: 9.

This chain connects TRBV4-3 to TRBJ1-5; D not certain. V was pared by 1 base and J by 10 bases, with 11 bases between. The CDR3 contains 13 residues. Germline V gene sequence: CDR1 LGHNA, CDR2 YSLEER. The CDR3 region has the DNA TGCGCCAGCAGCCAAGGGGTTTCGGGACCCCAGCATTTT. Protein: CASSQGVSGPQHF.

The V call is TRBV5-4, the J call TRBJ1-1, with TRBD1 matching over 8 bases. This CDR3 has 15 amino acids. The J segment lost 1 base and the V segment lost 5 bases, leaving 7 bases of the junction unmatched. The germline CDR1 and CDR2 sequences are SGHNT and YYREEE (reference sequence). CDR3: CASSYTGTGNTEAFF. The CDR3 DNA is TGTGCCAGCAGTTATACCGGGACAGGGAACACTGAAGCTTTCTTT. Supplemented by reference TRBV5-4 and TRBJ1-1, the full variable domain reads ETGVTQSPTHLIKTRGQQVTLRCSSQSGHNTVSWYQQALGQGPQFIFQYYREEENGRGNFPPRFSGLQFPNYSSELNVNALELDDSALYLCASSYTGTGNTEAFFGQGTRLTVV.

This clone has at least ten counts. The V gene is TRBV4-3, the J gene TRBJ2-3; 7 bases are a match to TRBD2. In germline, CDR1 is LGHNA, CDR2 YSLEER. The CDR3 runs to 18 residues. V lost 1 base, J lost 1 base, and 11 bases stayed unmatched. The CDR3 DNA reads TGCGCCAGCAGCCAAGGCACTTTGCGGGAGAGGGGCACAGATACGCAGTATTTT. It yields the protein CASSQGTLRERGTDTQYF.

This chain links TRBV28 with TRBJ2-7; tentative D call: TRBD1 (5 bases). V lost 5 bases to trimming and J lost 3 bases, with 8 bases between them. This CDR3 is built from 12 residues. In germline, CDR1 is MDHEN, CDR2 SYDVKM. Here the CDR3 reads CASSLQGYEQYF. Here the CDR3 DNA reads TGTGCCAGCAGTCTCCAGGGCTACGAGCAGTACTTC.

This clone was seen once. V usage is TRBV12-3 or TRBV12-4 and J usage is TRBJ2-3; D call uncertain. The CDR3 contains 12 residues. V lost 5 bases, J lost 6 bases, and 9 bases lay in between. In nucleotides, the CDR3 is TGTGCCAGCAGTGGGCCACCGGATACGCAGTATTTT. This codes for CASSGPPDTQYF.

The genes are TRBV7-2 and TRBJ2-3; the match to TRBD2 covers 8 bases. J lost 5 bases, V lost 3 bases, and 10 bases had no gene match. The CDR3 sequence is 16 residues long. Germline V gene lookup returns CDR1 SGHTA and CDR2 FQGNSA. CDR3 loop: CASSLSAGVRGDTQYF. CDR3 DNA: TGTGCCAGCAGCTTGTCAGCGGGGGTCCGGGGAGATACGCAGTATTTT.

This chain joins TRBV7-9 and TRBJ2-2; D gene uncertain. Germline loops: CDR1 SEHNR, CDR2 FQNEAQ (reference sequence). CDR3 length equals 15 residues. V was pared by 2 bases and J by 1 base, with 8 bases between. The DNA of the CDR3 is TGTGCCAGCAGCTTAAGCGAATTGAACACCGGGGAGCTGTTTTTT. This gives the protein CASSLSELNTGELFF.

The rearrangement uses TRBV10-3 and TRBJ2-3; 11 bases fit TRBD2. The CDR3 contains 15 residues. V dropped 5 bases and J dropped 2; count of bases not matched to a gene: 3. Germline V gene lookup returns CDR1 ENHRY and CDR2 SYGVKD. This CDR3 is CAISLAGGTTDTQYF. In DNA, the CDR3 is TGTGCCATCAGTCTAGCGGGGGGAACCACAGATACGCAGTATTTT.

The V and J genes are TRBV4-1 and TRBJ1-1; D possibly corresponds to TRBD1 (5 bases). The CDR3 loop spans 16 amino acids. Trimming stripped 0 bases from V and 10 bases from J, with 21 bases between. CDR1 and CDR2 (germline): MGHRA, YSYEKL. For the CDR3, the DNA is TGCGCCAGCAGCCAAGAGGGCAGGGCGACATATAAACGAGCTTTCTTT. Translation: CASSQEGRATYKRAFF.

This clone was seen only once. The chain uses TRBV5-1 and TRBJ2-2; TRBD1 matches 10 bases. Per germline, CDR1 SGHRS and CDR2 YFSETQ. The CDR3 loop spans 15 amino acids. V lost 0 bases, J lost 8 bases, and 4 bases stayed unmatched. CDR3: CASSLGQGALGELFF. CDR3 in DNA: TGCGCCAGCAGCTTGGGACAGGGGGCTTTGGGGGAGCTGTTTTTT.

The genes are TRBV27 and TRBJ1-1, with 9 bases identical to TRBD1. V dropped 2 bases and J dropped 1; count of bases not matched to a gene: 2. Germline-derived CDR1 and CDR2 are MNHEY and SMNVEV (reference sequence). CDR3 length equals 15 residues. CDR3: CASSLPGQGNTEAFF. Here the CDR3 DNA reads TGTGCCAGCAGTTTACCGGGACAGGGGAACACTGAAGCTTTCTTT.